A single sample is the source of the 15 T cell receptor beta chains below, sequenced in a study of T cell repertoires in cytomegalovirus infection. TCRdb analysed the reads with MiXCR anew, one entry per CDR3 protein. The table includes some 220,000 distinct CDR3 sequences, approximately 7% detected once. Sequences were obtained from PBMCs. These receptors were taken from a human donor in good health (CMV status not recorded). Some clones in this sample may be carry-over from other donors' samples.

This clonotype was recorded at least ten times. The rearrangement uses TRBV2 and TRBJ1-5; D might be TRBD1 (5 bases). This CDR3 contains 14 residues. Germline values: CDR1 SNHLY, CDR2 FYNNEI. Trimming stripped 4 bases from V and 6 bases from J, with 13 bases between. CDR3 nucleotides: TGTGCCAGCAGTGGGTACGGGGGTGCTCAGCCCCAGCATTTT. Translated: CASSGYGGAQPQHF.

This clonotype came up a few times. The chain couples TRBV29-1 to TRBJ1-2, with TRBD1 matching over 7 bases. There are 12 residues in the CDR3. V gave up 8 bases and J gave up 5 bases; unmatched junction bases: 8. Germline V gene sequence: CDR1 SQVTM, CDR2 ANQGSEA. The CDR3 DNA follows: TGCAGCTCAGGAGACAGGGAGTATGGCTACACCTTC. Residues: CSSGDREYGYTF.

This clonotype came up many times. This chain uses TRBV7-6 with TRBJ2-7; 8 nucleotides agree with TRBD1. Per the germline V gene, CDR1 is SGHVS and CDR2 is FNYEAQ. V shed 1 base and J 12 bases; nucleotides not matched to a gene: 8. The CDR3 spans 13 residues. The CDR3 loop is CASSLVGGQGLYF. CDR3 sequence (DNA): TGTGCCAGCAGCTTAGTTGGAGGACAGGGTCTGTACTTC.

The chain links TRBV2 to TRBJ2-2, with TRBD2 matching over 7 bases. The trim removed 10 bases at V and 1 base at J, leaving 6 bases unmatched. Germline V CDR1 and CDR2: SNHLY, FYNNEI. This CDR3 is 14 amino acids long. CDR3 region: CAKSRGGNTGELFF. CDR3 DNA sequence: TGTGCCAAAAGCCGCGGGGGGAACACCGGGGAGCTGTTTTTT.

This clonotype came up many times. This chain connects TRBV6-5 to TRBJ2-1; 10 nucleotides line up with TRBD2. Unmatched junction bases numbered 9, after V lost 6 bases and J lost 7 bases. There are 15 residues in the CDR3. Germline V CDR1 and CDR2: MNHEY, SVGAGI. The CDR3 here is CASRTQLAGRNEQFF. In DNA form, the CDR3 reads TGTGCCAGCAGGACACAACTAGCGGGGAGGAATGAGCAGTTCTTC.

There are many counts of this clonotype. The chain links TRBV4-1 to TRBJ1-6; possibly TRBD1 for D (6 bases). Germline CDR1 MGHRA, CDR2 YSYEKL. Trimming stripped 0 bases from V and 7 bases from J, with 7 bases between. The CDR3 sequence is 14 residues long. The CDR3 DNA sequence: TGCGCCAGCAGCCAAGAAACAGGGAATTCACCCCTCCACTTT. This encodes CASSQETGNSPLHF.

Ten or more counts support this clonotype. The V gene is TRBV5-1, the J gene TRBJ2-5; 13 nucleotides line up with TRBD2. J lost 2 bases, V lost 2 bases, and 6 bases had no gene match. CDR3 length: 17 amino acids. The V gene's germline CDR1 is SGHRS and CDR2 YFSETQ. The CDR3 region has the DNA TGCGCCAGCAGCTTCTCACTAGCGGGGGGGACGCAAGAGACCCAGTACTTC. Its protein is CASSFSLAGGTQETQYF. The whole variable domain, filled in from reference TRBV5-1 and TRBJ2-5, reads KAGVTQTPRYLIKTRGQQVTLSCSPISGHRSVSWYQQTPGQGLQFLFEYFSETQRNKGNFPGRFSGRQFSNSRSEMNVSTLELGDSALYLCASSFSLAGGTQETQYFGPGTRLLVL.

This clonotype was found a few times. CDR3 nucleotides: TGTGCCAGCAGTACCCGGGACAGGGCCTCCAATGAGCAGTTCTTC. It specifies CASSTRDRASNEQFF. The chain employs TRBV6-2 or TRBV6-3 and TRBJ2-1, with 9 bases aligning to TRBD1. Unmatched junction bases numbered 8, after V lost 5 bases and J lost 6 bases. Germline CDR1 reads MNHEY; CDR2 reads SVGEGT. The CDR3 is 15 amino acids.

This chain connects TRBV12-3 or TRBV12-4 to TRBJ1-1; D possibly corresponds to TRBD1 (5 bases). V was clipped by 6 bases and J by 12 bases, with 17 bases between them. This CDR3 has 12 residues. CDR3 nucleotide sequence: TGTGCCAGCAGCCGGAGGACAACCGGGCCTTTCTTT. Its protein is CASSRRTTGPFF.

This clonotype was counted at least ten times. The chain is built from TRBV2 and TRBJ1-1; 9 bases line up with TRBD1. CDR1 and CDR2 from the germline V gene are SNHLY and FYNNEI. This CDR3 contains 13 residues. Unmatched junction bases numbered 1, after V lost 8 bases and J lost 0 bases. The CDR3 region has the DNA TGTGCCAGCCGGGACAGGGTGAACACTGAAGCTTTCTTT. Protein sequence: CASRDRVNTEAFF.

This clonotype was detected many times. The V call is TRBV20-1, the J call TRBJ1-4; the match to TRBD1 covers 10 bases. The V gene's germline CDR1 is DFQATT and CDR2 SNEGSKA (reference sequence). This CDR3 region has 18 residues. The ends lost 5 bases at V and 0 bases at J; junction bases unmatched: 12. In DNA, the CDR3 is TGCAGTGCTTGGCCGGGACAGGGGTGGGTTGCAACTAATGAAAAACTGTTTTTT. Protein product: CSAWPGQGWVATNEKLFF.

This clonotype was picked up many times. V and J are TRBV6-2 or TRBV6-3 and TRBJ2-4, with 10 bases identical to TRBD2. This CDR3 region has 15 residues. Per germline, CDR1 MNHEY and CDR2 SVGEGT. J gave up 5 bases and V 4 bases, and 5 bases lay outside the gene matches. The CDR3 nucleotides read TGTGCCAGCAGTTTTAGCGGGGGGCTAGAAAACATTCAGTACTTC. Its protein product is CASSFSGGLENIQYF.

This clonotype was recorded many times. This chain links TRBV30 with TRBJ1-5; D may be TRBD1 (5 bases). Germline V gene data show CDR1 as GTSNPN and CDR2 as SVGIG (reference sequence). V was trimmed by 0 bases and J by 1 base, leaving 13 bases between them. This CDR3 has 16 amino acids. The CDR3 protein is CAWSVRQGVSNQPQHF. As DNA, the CDR3 is TGTGCCTGGAGTGTACGGCAGGGAGTGAGCAATCAGCCCCAGCATTTT.

This clonotype appeared many times. This chain joins TRBV12-3 or TRBV12-4 and TRBJ1-6; D gene unclear. V lost 3 bases and J 12 bases, leaving 9 bases between the germline ends. CDR3 length equals 12 residues. CDR3 DNA: TGTGCCAGCAGTTTGAACCTCAGACCCCTCCACTTT. Translated, it gives CASSLNLRPLHF.

This sequence joins TRBV2 and TRBJ1-3, with TRBD1 matching 7 bases. CDR3 length: 14 residues. CDR1 and CDR2 (germline): SNHLY, FYNNEI. The V and J ends lost 4 bases and 3 bases, in that order; junction bases with no gene match: 3. CDR3 nucleotides: TGTGCCAGCAGTGGACAGGGACGTGGAAACACCATATATTTT. It is translated as CASSGQGRGNTIYF.